Below, 26 T cell receptor beta chains from the same sample are listed, as sequenced in a study of human T cells and chemical hapten exposure. The time point was: patch test 1, 2 weeks after DPC sensitization. This sample's treatment: therapeutic diphenylcyclopropenone sensitization with weekly scalp DPC. TCRdb used MiXCR to reprocess the RACE reads, holding one entry per CDR3 protein. The sample has 80,000 to 100,000 distinct CDR3 sequences; around 7% are singletons. Sequenced material: whole blood, taken in connection with sensitization to the hapten diphenylcyclopropenone (DPC). These receptors were taken from a woman aged 30 to 39 with alopecia areata. Some clones in this sample may be carry-over from other donors' samples.

Of note for this clonotype: A much larger clone differs by one base, so this may be a read error. This chain links TRBV12-3 or TRBV12-4 with TRBJ2-7, with D uncertain. V lost 6 bases and J lost 5, with 20 bases in between. The CDR3 contains 15 residues. The CDR3 nucleotides are TGTGCCAGCAGCCATCAGAACAGATTCAACGACGAGCAGTACTTC. Protein product: CASSHQNRFNDEQYF.

This clonotype came up a few times. The chain has TRBV5-1 and TRBJ1-1; D is undetermined. This CDR3 is built from 13 residues. V shed 2 bases and J shed 0 bases, with 5 bases lying between them. Germline loops: CDR1 SGHRS, CDR2 YFSETQ. The CDR3 protein is CASSLDLNTEAFF. In nucleotides, the CDR3 is TGCGCCAGCAGCTTAGATCTGAACACTGAAGCTTTCTTT.

This clonotype was counted many times. This chain joins TRBV7-6 and TRBJ1-3; TRBD1 might be the D (6 bases). From germline, CDR1 is SGHVS and CDR2 FNYEAQ. V was shortened by 5 bases and J by 5 bases, with 22 bases between the two germline ends. This CDR3 has 17 residues. The CDR3 loop is CASSPWGQTGHRNTIYF. CDR3 DNA: TGTGCCAGCAGCCCCTGGGGCCAAACAGGGCATCGAAACACCATATATTTT.

V and J are TRBV7-2 and TRBJ2-5; D call uncertain. CDR1 SGHTA and CDR2 FQGNSA come from the germline V gene. V lost 0 bases to trimming and J lost 6 bases, with 11 bases between them. The CDR3 consists of 14 residues. This CDR3 reads CASSLAHSWQTQYF. The CDR3 region has the DNA TGTGCCAGCAGCTTAGCCCACTCGTGGCAGACCCAGTACTTC. The variable domain in full, with the rest retrieved from reference TRBV7-2 and TRBJ2-5, is GAGVSQSPSNKVTEKGKDVELRCDPISGHTALYWYRQSLGQGLEFLIYFQGNSAPDKSGLPSDRFSAERTGGSVSTLTIQRTQQEDSAVYLCASSLAHSWQTQYFGPGTRLLVL.

V gene TRBV19 combines with J gene TRBJ2-7; 9 bases align to TRBD1. The germline V gene has CDR1 LNHDA and CDR2 SQIVND (reference sequence). V was clipped by 6 bases and J by 6 bases; unmatched bases: 12. The CDR3 consists of 15 residues. This CDR3 is CASSQTGTGWTEQYF. The CDR3 DNA reads as TGTGCCAGTAGCCAAACCGGGACAGGGTGGACCGAGCAGTACTTC.

This clonotype was counted ten times or more. The rearrangement uses TRBV2 and TRBJ2-3; 8 positions match TRBD2. The CDR3 is 15 residues long. Germline V gene lookup returns CDR1 SNHLY and CDR2 FYNNEI. The junction had 5 bases not matched to a gene; V was cut back by 4 bases and J by 2 bases. Written as DNA, the CDR3 is TGTGCCAGCAGTGGCGGGGGGACAAACACAGATACGCAGTATTTT. It translates to CASSGGGTNTDTQYF. Full variable domain (remainder filled in from reference TRBV2 and TRBJ2-3): EPEVTQTPSHQVTQMGQEVILRCVPISNHLYFYWYRQILGQKVEFLVSFYNNEISEKSEIFDDQFSVERPDGSNFTLKIRSTKLEDSAMYFCASSGGGTNTDTQYFGPGTRLTVL.

This clonotype showed up many times. J is TRBJ2-1 and V is TRBV7-3; TRBD2 matches at 13 bases. V shed 2 bases and J 8 bases; nucleotides not matched to a gene: 3. The CDR3 extends over 15 amino acids. Germline V gene sequence: CDR1 SGHTA, CDR2 FQGTGA. The DNA of the CDR3 is TGTGCCAGCAGCTTAGTAGGACTAGCGGGGGATGAGCAGTTCTTC. This gives the protein CASSLVGLAGDEQFF.

This clonotype came up many times. The rearrangement uses TRBV5-5 and TRBJ2-7; tentatively, D is TRBD2 (5 bases). CDR3 length: 15 amino acids. V gave up 0 bases and J gave up 5 bases, with 15 bases separating them. From germline, CDR1 is SGHKS and CDR2 YYEKEE (reference sequence). The CDR3 protein is CASSLDEGAVHEQYF. The CDR3 bases are TGTGCCAGCAGCTTGGATGAGGGCGCGGTCCACGAGCAGTACTTC.

This clonotype was observed a few times. J is TRBJ1-4 and V is TRBV30; the D is unclear. The CDR3 is made up of 11 amino acids. Germline-derived CDR1 and CDR2 are GTSNPN and SVGIG (reference sequence). Trimming cost V 5 bases and J 8 bases, with 9 bases left between them. CDR3 nucleotides: TGTGCCTGGTCCCTGAGGGAAAAACTGTTTTTT. It translates to CAWSLREKLFF.

This clonotype appeared many times. The chain links TRBV9 to TRBJ1-1, with a weak D call TRBD1 (6 bases). This CDR3 has 13 amino acids. Trimming removed 2 bases at V and 1 base at J, with 6 bases between. Germline V gene lookup returns CDR1 SGDLS and CDR2 YYNGEE. In DNA, the CDR3 is TGTGCCAGCAGCGTGACAGGGAACACTGAAGCTTTCTTT. Encoded protein: CASSVTGNTEAFF.

A few counts support this clonotype. The V gene is TRBV7-9, the J gene TRBJ2-5; 8 nucleotides align to TRBD1. The CDR3 is 14 amino acids. Losses at the gene ends were 6 bases for V and 5 bases for J; bases not matched to a gene: 8. Germline CDR1 is SEHNR and CDR2 is FQNEAQ (reference sequence). DNA for the CDR3: TGTGCCAGCAGTCGGACAGGGAAGGGGGAGACCCAGTACTTC. The encoded protein is CASSRTGKGETQYF.

Ten or more counts support this clonotype. The chain is built from TRBV11-2 and TRBJ2-3; 9 bases align to TRBD1. Germline CDR1 is SGHAT and CDR2 is FQNNGV. The CDR3 loop spans 15 amino acids. V gave up 0 bases and J gave up 10 bases; unmatched junction bases: 8. The CDR3 protein is CASSLDPWTGVSQYF. DNA for the CDR3: TGTGCCAGCAGCTTAGATCCATGGACAGGGGTTTCGCAGTATTTT.

Note on this clonotype: This could be a read error, since a much larger clone is one nucleotide away. This chain uses TRBV29-1 with TRBJ1-1; a weak D match, TRBD1 (6 bases). V lost 7 bases and J 1 base, leaving 22 bases between the germline ends. The CDR3 loop spans 16 amino acids. Germline CDR1 and CDR2: SQVTM and ANQGSEA. The CDR3 DNA follows: TGCAGCGACCTGCGGGGCGCATCAGGGGCGAACACTGAAGCTTTCTTT. Its protein is CSDLRGASGANTEAFF. Full variable domain (outside the CDR3, taken from reference TRBV29-1 and TRBJ1-1): SAVISQKPSRDICQRGTSLTIQCQVDSQVTMMFWYRQQPGQSLTLIATANQGSEATYESGFVIDKFPISRPNLTFSTLTVSNMSPEDSSIYLCSDLRGASGANTEAFFGQGTRLTVV.

This clonotype was seen many times. The V gene is TRBV20-1, the J gene TRBJ2-7; D might be TRBD1 (6 bases). V dropped 0 bases and J dropped 0 bases, with 12 bases sitting between them. Germline-derived CDR1 and CDR2 are DFQATT and SNEGSKA (reference sequence). This CDR3 has 15 residues. In nucleotides, the CDR3 is TGCAGTGCTAGAGATCAGGGGAAAAGCTCCTACGAGCAGTACTTC. The encoded protein is CSARDQGKSSYEQYF.

This clonotype was detected only a few times. The V and J genes are TRBV25-1 and TRBJ1-4; D not resolved. The length of the CDR3 is 11 residues. Germline CDR1 and CDR2: MGHDK and SYGVNS. V lost 6 bases, J lost 5 bases, and 4 bases lay in between. This CDR3 reads CASSVNEKLFF. In DNA form, the CDR3 reads TGTGCCAGCAGCGTAAATGAAAAACTGTTTTTT.

This clonotype has at least ten counts. This chain connects TRBV7-9 to TRBJ1-2, with D perhaps matching TRBD1 (6 bases). V was trimmed by 1 base and J by 8 bases, leaving 14 bases between them. This CDR3 has 14 residues. CDR1 is SEHNR, CDR2 FQNEAQ, per germline (reference sequence). The CDR3 sequence: CASSLGFGQKGYTF. CDR3 coding DNA: TGTGCCAGCAGCTTAGGTTTTGGACAGAAGGGCTACACCTTC.

This rearrangement joins TRBV5-5 to TRBJ2-3, with 7 bases identical to TRBD1. The CDR3 sequence is 13 residues long. Germline CDR1 reads SGHKS; CDR2 reads YYEKEE (reference sequence). V lost 3 bases, J lost 6 bases, and 4 bases stayed unmatched. CDR3 sequence reads: CASSWGQMDTQYF. The CDR3, as DNA: TGTGCCAGCAGCTGGGGACAGATGGATACGCAGTATTTT.

The CDR3 region is CASSQEGRAFF. CDR3 DNA sequence: TGTGCCAGCAGCCAAGAGGGTCGAGCTTTCTTT. The chain is built from TRBV3-1 and TRBJ1-1; no clear D gene. The V and J ends lost 0 bases and 10 bases respectively, with 6 bases between them. CDR1 LGHDT and CDR2 YNNKEL come from the germline V gene (reference sequence). The length of the CDR3 is 11 residues.

In this sample, this clonotype turned up many times. CDR3 nucleotide sequence: TGTGCCAGCATCTTGGAGAACACAGATACGCAGTATTTT. The encoded protein is CASILENTDTQYF. The chain uses TRBV2 and TRBJ2-3; D unresolved. The germline gives CDR1 SNHLY, CDR2 FYNNEI. The CDR3 loop spans 13 amino acids. Trimming pared 7 bases from V and 2 bases from J, leaving 10 bases between.

This clonotype has ten or more counts. The chain couples TRBV2 to TRBJ2-3, with D maybe TRBD1 (6 bases). V gave up 7 bases and J gave up 4 bases, with 18 bases separating them. Germline assignment: CDR1 SNHLY and CDR2 FYNNEI. The CDR3 length is 15 residues. CDR3 sequence reads: CASTRGEADSDTQYF. In DNA form, the CDR3 reads TGTGCCAGCACCAGGGGAGAGGCAGATTCAGATACGCAGTATTTT.

This sequence joins TRBV20-1 and TRBJ1-1, with TRBD1 matching over 12 bases. V shed 3 bases, J shed 5 bases, and the junction held 7 bases outside the gene matches. CDR3 size: 15 residues. CDR1 is DFQATT, CDR2 SNEGSKA, per germline (reference sequence). CDR3 in DNA: TGCAGTGCTAGTGGGGACAGGGGGCCAGGTACTGAAGCTTTCTTT. This codes for CSASGDRGPGTEAFF.

The chain links TRBV7-3 to TRBJ2-3; 14 bases fit TRBD2. This CDR3 is built from 16 residues. V trimming: 5 bases; J trimming: 7 bases; junction bases outside the gene matches: 8. Germline CDR1 is SGHTA and CDR2 is FQGTGA. The CDR3 region has the DNA TGTGCCAGCAGCCCGGGACTAGCGGGGGTGGTGAATACGCAGTATTTT. Protein: CASSPGLAGVVNTQYF.

This clonotype was recorded many times. The chain carries TRBV7-9 and TRBJ1-4; no definite D call. CDR1 is SEHNR, CDR2 FQNEAQ, per germline (reference sequence). The CDR3 covers 15 residues. V shed 6 bases and J shed 8 bases, with 19 bases lying between them. This CDR3 is CASSSTGGVLEKLFF. Written as DNA, the CDR3 is TGTGCCAGCAGTTCCACGGGTGGGGTTTTGGAAAAACTGTTTTTT.

With regard to this clonotype: It may be a read error: a sequence one base away is much more abundant. The chain is built from TRBV29-1 and TRBJ1-4; D might be TRBD1 (6 bases). In germline, CDR1 is SQVTM, CDR2 ANQGSEA. The CDR3 totals 13 residues. V was pared by 5 bases and J by 8 bases, with 15 bases between. CDR3 sequence reads: CSVLQGRGEKLFF. Written as DNA, the CDR3 is TGCAGCGTTCTACAGGGACGTGGGGAAAAACTGTTTTTT.

This clonotype was counted a few times. The rearrangement links TRBV7-2 to TRBJ2-5, with 9 bases identical to TRBD1. The length of the CDR3 is 14 residues. J lost 4 bases, V lost 5 bases, and 5 bases had no gene match. CDR1 is SGHTA and CDR2 is FQGNSA in the germline V gene. The CDR3, as DNA: TGTGCCAGCAGCCCTGACAGGGGGATAGAGACCCAGTACTTC. The encoded protein is CASSPDRGIETQYF.

The chain joins TRBV27 to TRBJ2-2; 9 bases are shared with TRBD1. Germline V gene sequence: CDR1 MNHEY, CDR2 SMNVEV (reference sequence). The CDR3 totals 16 residues. Trimming took 4 bases from V and 0 from J; bases not matched to a gene: 3. The CDR3 spells CASSSRQGANTGELFF. The CDR3 DNA follows: TGTGCCAGCAGTTCCCGACAGGGGGCGAACACCGGGGAGCTGTTTTTT.